This TCR beta chain was recorded in a study of Graves' ophthalmopathy and Graves' hyperthyroidism. This CDR3 region has 16 residues. Germline values: CDR1 KGHDR, CDR2 SFDVKD. V trimming: 4 bases; J trimming: 0 bases; junction bases outside the gene matches: 5. RNA served as the template for amplifying TCR beta CDR3 regions. The workflow started with a first-round RT-PCR run with HTBI primers and then moved on to a second-round multiplex PCR. TCRdb itself ran the multiplex PCR reads through MiXCR, one entry per CDR3 protein. Here the sample spans almost 750,000 distinct CDR3 sequences, about 44% being singletons. In this cohort, patients with other autoimmune diseases, uncontrolled infections, pregnancy or lactation were excluded. A volume of around 10 ml of fresh peripheral blood supplied the PBMCs.

The clonotype originates from an adult man with Graves' ophthalmopathy. The rearrangement links TRBV24-1 to TRBJ1-5, with 7 positions matching TRBD1. The sample taken for sequencing was peripheral blood. CDR3 sequence reads: CATSDPGTDSNQPQHF. For the CDR3, the DNA is TGTGCCACCAGTGACCCAGGGACAGATAGCAATCAGCCCCAGCATTTT.